This T cell receptor beta chain was identified in a study of blood T cells in healthy people across ages (dated by TCRdb to the mid-2010s). General notes on the study: In model experiments, template switching captured roughly one uniquely barcoded TCR beta cDNA molecule for every two T cells. Age-related changes in TCR beta repertoire diversity were measured in the study by deep sequencing normalized with unique cDNA molecular identifiers. Four age groups were formed from the donors: young (average 16 years), middle-aged (approximately 42), aged (under 70) and long-lived (less than 85). To avoid experimental bias, donors of different ages were distributed randomly across sequencing lanes. Two additional independent replicas of 1 million unique cDNA reads from the same blood draw were analyzed for two donors (one aged 18 to 30 and one aged 80 or older). General findings and caveats noted by the study authors: Conclusive comparison of naive and antigen-experienced compartments was prevented by the profiling of bulk unsorted PBMCs. The percentage of naive T cells measured by flow cytometry correlated strongly with observed TCR beta diversity. Estimates of total diversity based on one million sequenced T cells were regarded as lower bounds and as underestimates. Compared with the aged group, the long-lived group had more naive CD4+ T cells, fewer expanded clones and increased TCR diversity, a pattern suggesting age selection. The CMV infection status of donors was not known, potentially confounding age-related changes in expanded clonotypes. As age increased, observed TCR beta diversity per million T cells dropped in a roughly linear way, and a significant reduction was already evident by age about 40.

Donors were around 37 systemically healthy Caucasian individuals from Russia aged roughly 6 to 90 years. Each donor gave approximately 9.3 milliliters of peripheral blood, collected into EDTA-treated Vacutainer tubes. Ficoll-Paque density-gradient centrifugation was used to isolate PBMCs, with at least 6.5 million per sample. Total RNA, at least 5 micrograms per sample, was extracted from PBMCs with Trizol reagent. For every donor, an aliquot of PBMCs went through flow cytometry to measure the percentages of naive CD45RAhigh/CD27high T cells. On this clonotype itself: Its specific antigen is unknown. No much larger clone exists at a distance of one base, and base qualities are not known.

Including cysteine and phenylalanine, the CDR3 has 14 amino acids. Only the CDR3 DNA stays, 42 bases, in frame from base 1. Taken from the germline V gene (reference sequence), the CDR1 and CDR2 loops are DFQATT and SNEGSKA. V loses 7 bases, J loses 5 bases, and the germline ends lie 20 bases apart. Libraries were made using 5' RACE. The instrument given in TCRdb is Illumina HiSeq 2500. A second PCR of about 7 to 12 cycles was performed with a sample-barcoded 5' primer and a J-beta primer mix. Each TCR beta cDNA molecule received a unique molecular identifier from a template-switch 5' adaptor carrying 12 random nucleotides. Each sample yielded at least 2.5 million CDR3-containing paired-end reads. The Mint cDNA synthesis kit, primed by a TRBC-specific oligonucleotide, was used to synthesize first-strand cDNA from all RNA. Following uracil-DNA glycosylase treatment, a first 18-cycle PCR with universal primers M1SS and BC2_uni_R was performed on all cDNA. The authors processed their data as follows. Each sample was normalized by randomly selecting 1 million high-quality reads, each carrying a distinct molecular identifier. Reads with shared molecular identifiers were discarded instead of being binned into consensus sequences. MiTCR, set to a Q25 quality threshold and the strictest error-elimination algorithm, was used for CDR3 identification, clonotype clustering and error correction. A nonparametric unseen species model with Euler transformation was used to estimate lower-bound total TCR beta diversity. TCRdb trimmed the raw reads at Q25, called clones with MiXCR and kept productive beta chains. One record per CDR3 amino acid sequence lists the most common genes and DNA. The V and J calls come from TCRdb's annotation, not from the publication. This sample has about 1.7 million distinct CDR3 sequences in its table, and 28% of those were observed once. The ten largest clonotypes hold around 7.7% of the sample.

This receptor was taken from a woman in her 30s in good health. The source material was blood. Recombination joined TRBV20-1 with TRBJ2-5; the D segment might be TRBD1 or TRBD2, since each matches 6 bases. The DNA sequence is as follows: TGCAGTGGAGGGGGGCAAACATTTGAGGAGACCCAGTACTTC. It specifies CSGGGQTFEETQYF.